This section outlines one TCR beta chain sequence together with its context. Study processing details: How many nucleated cells were present was estimated from reference gene primer amplification. Produced via immunoSEQ multiplex PCR; TCRdb's table is partial and in-frame only. That table supplies the V and J calls and clone size; D and trimming were determined from the DNA. The sample records around 130,000 clones, 75% to 90% being singletons. Per the germline V gene, CDR1 is MNHEY and CDR2 is SVGEGT. Germline trimming cut 5 bases from V and 3 bases from J; bases unmatched to any gene: 4. This CDR3 spans 14 amino acids. The data belong to a study of blood T cell repertoires in COVID-19. As for the study in general: COVID-19 samples from acute and convalescent phases originated in the United States, Italy and Spain. The analysed material was cDNA or gDNA that came from T cells, B-cell-depleted T cells, or PBMCs.

Input material: peripheral blood. This TCR derives from a man between 65 and 85 years old with acute or convalescent COVID-19. V and J are TRBV6-2 or TRBV6-3 and TRBJ2-7; TRBD2 aligns across 10 bases. The DNA for the CDR3 is TGTGCCAGCAGTCCGGGGACTAGCGTCTACGAGCAGTACTTC. This encodes CASSPGTSVYEQYF.